Listed below are T cell receptor beta chains from one sample, sequenced in a study of CD8 T cells in ankylosing spondylitis. Using its own MiXCR run on the 5' RACE reads, TCRdb lists one record per CDR3 protein. The table has tens of thousands of distinct CDR3 sequences, more than 8.5% seen once. The specimen sequenced was blood, either unsorted or a sorted T cell fraction (not recorded which). The receptors shown here come from a male donor with ankylosing spondylitis. Each CDR3 is given with its conserved first and last residue. D genes are given only for firm matches. For some rows the clone size is stated as once, few or many, or as a class when expanded; others skip it.

clone_size j_call d_call v_call cdr3_aa cdr3_nt
many TRBJ2-7 . TRBV20-1 CSAREAGLYEQYF TGCAGTGCTAGAGAAGCGGGCCTTTACGAGCAGTACTTC
many TRBJ1-2 . TRBV7-9 CASTSTAGAGTYGYTF TGTGCCAGCACCAGCACAGCGGGCGCAGGGACCTATGGCTACACCTTC
many TRBJ1-1 TRBD1 TRBV11-3 CASSLDRGKDTEAFF TGTGCCAGCAGCTTGGACAGGGGAAAGGACACTGAAGCTTTCTTT
many TRBJ2-1 TRBD2 TRBV9 CASSVGSGLAGNEQFF TGTGCCAGCAGCGTAGGATCGGGACTAGCGGGCAATGAGCAGTTCTTC
few TRBJ2-5 TRBD2 TRBV14 CASSHRLAGPGETQYF TGTGCCAGCAGCCACCGACTAGCGGGTCCGGGGGAGACCCAGTACTTC
many TRBJ2-1 TRBD1 TRBV4-1 CASSQPGTGLNEQFF TGCGCCAGCAGCCAGCCAGGGACAGGGTTGAATGAGCAGTTCTTC
few TRBJ2-3 . TRBV2 CAQSGLITDTQYF TGTGCCCAAAGCGGGCTTATCACAGATACGCAGTATTTT
. TRBJ2-2 . TRBV12-5 CASGLTPGELFF TGTGCTAGTGGTTTAACCCCCGGGGAGCTGTTTTTT
few TRBJ2-1 . TRBV20-1 CSARDLSGPYNEQFF TGCAGTGCTAGAGATCTTAGCGGTCCCTACAATGAGCAGTTCTTC
few TRBJ1-1 TRBD1 TRBV7-9 CASSLGGQGPNTEAFF TGTGCCAGCAGCTTAGGAGGACAGGGTCCGAACACTGAAGCTTTCTTT
. TRBJ2-3 TRBD2 TRBV6-5 CASSWSSGRADTQYF TGTGCCAGCAGTTGGTCTAGCGGGAGGGCAGATACGCAGTATTTT
many TRBJ2-3 TRBD2 TRBV20-1 CSAGEREFSTDTQYF TGCAGTGCTGGAGAGCGGGAGTTCAGCACAGATACGCAGTATTTT
many TRBJ2-1 TRBD2 TRBV20-1 CSADPGLDYNEQFF TGCAGTGCCGATCCGGGACTAGACTACAATGAGCAGTTCTTC
few TRBJ2-1 TRBD1 TRBV20-1 CSEKTGPQGEQFF TGCAGTGAGAAGACAGGGCCCCAGGGTGAGCAGTTCTTC
. TRBJ2-2 TRBD2 TRBV7-6 CASSLALAGVNGELFF TGTGCCAGCAGCTTAGCACTAGCGGGAGTCAATGGGGAGCTGTTTTTT
. TRBJ1-1 TRBD1 TRBV20-1 CSARNRDSVNTEAFF TGCAGTGCTAGAAATCGGGACAGCGTGAACACTGAAGCTTTCTTT
many TRBJ2-7 TRBD2 TRBV27 CASSEAGGEGEQYF TGTGCCAGCAGTGAAGCGGGAGGTGAGGGCGAGCAGTACTTC
. TRBJ1-2 TRBD1 TRBV20-1 CCAREGTGEPYFYGYTF TGCTGTGCTAGAGAGGGGACAGGTGAACCGTATTTTTATGGCTACACCTTC
. TRBJ2-5 TRBD1 TRBV9 CASSVVVGQGEETQYF TGTGCCAGCAGCGTGGTTGTAGGACAGGGAGAAGAGACCCAGTACTTC
. TRBJ2-1 TRBD2 TRBV7-9 CASSFQTSGREQFF TGTGCCAGCAGCTTCCAAACTAGCGGGAGGGAGCAGTTCTTC
few TRBJ2-1 TRBD2 TRBV3-1 CASSLGTSGSLSYNEQFF TGTGCCAGCAGTCTAGGGACTAGCGGGTCCCTCTCCTACAATGAGCAGTTCTTC
many TRBJ2-7 . TRBV5-1 CASSLRKSTYEQYF TGCGCCAGCAGCCTGCGTAAATCAACCTACGAGCAGTACTTC
few TRBJ2-1 . TRBV29-1 CSAIAVSSYNEQFF TGCAGCGCTATAGCGGTGAGCTCCTACAATGAGCAGTTCTTC
many TRBJ2-1 . TRBV29-1 CSVVALSYNEQFF TGCAGCGTTGTTGCCCTCTCCTACAATGAGCAGTTCTTC
few TRBJ1-1 . TRBV5-1 CASSRPGNTEAFF TGCGCCAGCTCCCGGCCGGGGAACACTGAAGCTTTCTTT
few TRBJ2-1 TRBD2 TRBV15 CATSSWTSGDNEQFF TGTGCCACCAGCTCCTGGACTAGCGGTGACAATGAGCAGTTCTTC
. TRBJ2-5 . TRBV12-3/TRBV12-4 CASSFLETQYF TGTGCCAGCAGTTTCTTAGAGACCCAGTACTTC
few TRBJ1-5 . TRBV24-1 CATSDYGSGQPQHF TGTGCCACCAGTGATTATGGGTCGGGTCAGCCCCAGCATTTT
many TRBJ1-2 . TRBV29-1 CSAEGTRYGYTF TGCAGCGCTGAAGGCACACGCTATGGCTACACCTTC
many TRBJ2-3 TRBD2 TRBV10-3 CAISETEGLAGAGTDTQYF TGTGCCATCAGTGAGACCGAGGGACTAGCGGGAGCCGGGACAGATACGCAGTATTTT
many TRBJ2-5 TRBD1 TRBV3-1 CASSQESDYLDRGPTPETQYF TGTGCCAGCAGCCAAGAATCGGATTATCTGGACAGGGGACCGACCCCAGAGACCCAGTACTTC
. TRBJ1-1 . TRBV12-3/TRBV12-4 CASSQLQGTEAFF TGTGCCAGCAGTCAATTACAGGGTACTGAAGCTTTCTTT
. TRBJ1-3 . TRBV25-1 CASSDREAGNTIYF TGTGCCAGCAGTGACAGGGAAGCTGGAAACACCATATATTTT